The rows below give T cell receptor beta chains drawn from one sample of a study of OX40 agonist ivuxolimab in advanced cancers. Method: immunoSEQ multiplex PCR; TCRdb's copy keeps in-frame clones and lacks some. The sample has tens of thousands of clones; about 80% are singletons. The starting material was CD4+ or CD8+ T cells sorted from blood, obtained in a trial of the OX40 agonist ivuxolimab. The receptor source for this set is an adult with an advanced solid tumor such as melanoma, head and neck, liver or kidney cancer. CDR3s include the opening cysteine and the closing phenylalanine or tryptophan. Each record gives: CDR3 DNA, CDR3 protein, V gene, D gene, J gene, clone size. The D gene is left open where the match is weak. Size tells how often a clone was seen (once, few, many) or the class of an expanded clone, and some rows leave it out.

TGTGCCAGCAGTGACTCTAGCGGGGGCACAGATACGCAGTATTTT | CASSDSSGGTDTQYF | TRBV6-1 | TRBD2 | TRBJ2-3 | NA
TGCAGCGTAGTAGCGGGATTCGATGAGCAGTTCTTC | CSVVAGFDEQFF | TRBV29-1 | TRBD2 | TRBJ2-1 | NA
TGCGCCAGCAGCTTGGGACAGGGATATAACTATGGCTACACCTTC | CASSLGQGYNYGYTF | TRBV5-1 | TRBD1 | TRBJ1-2 | once
TGTGCCAGCACTTTGGACCTTTCCCAAGGCCTTGAGCAGTTCTTC | CASTLDLSQGLEQFF | TRBV28 | NA | TRBJ2-1 | NA
TGTGCCAGCAGCTCCGGGAACTTTTATGGCTACACCTTC | CASSSGNFYGYTF | TRBV7-9 | NA | TRBJ1-2 | NA
TGTGCCAGCAGCCTCACCGGGACAGACTCCTACGAGCAGTACTTC | CASSLTGTDSYEQYF | TRBV7-3 | TRBD1 | TRBJ2-7 | NA
TGTGCCAGCAGCTTAGGGCCACCCCTCCACTTT | CASSLGPPLHF | TRBV7-3 | NA | TRBJ1-6 | NA
TGTGCCAGTAGTAACCCGTGGGAGACCCAGTACTTC | CASSNPWETQYF | TRBV19 | NA | TRBJ2-5 | NA
TGTGCCAGCAGCTTTAGAATAGGGAACGAGCAGTACTTC | CASSFRIGNEQYF | TRBV5-6 | NA | TRBJ2-7 | NA
TGTGCCAGCAGCCAAGCGGGAGGGAAGTACGAGCAGTACTTC | CASSQAGGKYEQYF | TRBV4-2 | TRBD2 | TRBJ2-7 | NA
TGTGCCAGCAGCGCTTCACTAGCGGGAGTTCACCAAGAGACCCAGTACTTC | CASSASLAGVHQETQYF | TRBV9 | TRBD2 | TRBJ2-5 | NA
TGTGCCAGCAGCTTGGCACTAGATACGCAGTATTTT | CASSLALDTQYF | TRBV5-3 | NA | TRBJ2-3 | few
TGTGCCAGCAGCCCGACAGGGGGCTGGGACGAGCAGTACTTC | CASSPTGGWDEQYF | TRBV7-3 | TRBD1 | TRBJ2-7 | NA
TGTGCCAGCAGCGTAGGGGGGCAGGGTCACACAGATACGCAGTATTTT | CASSVGGQGHTDTQYF | TRBV9 | NA | TRBJ2-3 | once
TGTGCCAGCAACGCCTCCCCAGGGAACGAGCAGTACTTC | CASNASPGNEQYF | TRBV28 | NA | TRBJ2-7 | NA
TGTGCCAGCAGCTCGCCTCCCCGGGTTCCAACCTACAATGAGCAGTTCTTC | CASSSPPRVPTYNEQFF | TRBV7-9 | NA | TRBJ2-1 | NA
TGTGCCAGTGGGTTGGGGACTAATGAAAAACTGTTTTTT | CASGLGTNEKLFF | TRBV19 | NA | TRBJ1-4 | NA
TGTGCCAGTATGGGGATGGGGAACACTGAAGCTTTCTTT | CASMGMGNTEAFF | TRBV19 | NA | TRBJ1-1 | few
TGTGCCAGCAGCGGCGGACAGGGGTTCTTCAATGAGCAGTTCTTC | CASSGGQGFFNEQFF | TRBV9 | TRBD1 | TRBJ2-1 | NA
TGTGCCAGCAGCTTAGGGTCTGGGACTGAAGCTTTCTTT | CASSLGSGTEAFF | TRBV11-2 | NA | TRBJ1-1 | few
TGTGCCAGCAGTTTGTCGGCCCGCCCCTACAATGAGCAGTTCTTC | CASSLSARPYNEQFF | TRBV27 | NA | TRBJ2-1 | NA
TGTGCCAGCAGCGTAGGGGTCACCACCTACGAGCAGTACTTC | CASSVGVTTYEQYF | TRBV9 | NA | TRBJ2-7 | NA
TGTGCCAGCAGTTGGACAGGGGTGCCCTACGAGCAGTACTTC | CASSWTGVPYEQYF | TRBV6-1 | TRBD1 | TRBJ2-7 | NA
TGTGCCTGGATGCGCGCAGGGGTAAACTATGGCTACACCTTC | CAWMRAGVNYGYTF | TRBV30 | NA | TRBJ1-2 | NA
TGCGCCAGCAGCTTGAAAAGCAACCCAGCCAAAAACATTCAGTACTTC | CASSLKSNPAKNIQYF | TRBV5-1 | NA | TRBJ2-4 | NA
TGTGCCAGCAGCTTAGCGCAGGAGGGCAACTATGGCTACACCTTC | CASSLAQEGNYGYTF | TRBV7-3 | NA | TRBJ1-2 | once
TGTGCCAGCAGCGCCGAGACAGGTCAAGGGGCCAACGTCCTGACTTTC | CASSAETGQGANVLTF | TRBV6-4 | NA | TRBJ2-6 | NA
TGCAGCGTGGTGGGAGACGGATACAATCAGCCCCAGCATTTT | CSVVGDGYNQPQHF | TRBV29-1 | NA | TRBJ1-5 | NA
TGTGCCAGCAGTCCACGGGGGACCGGGGAGCTGTTTTTT | CASSPRGTGELFF | TRBV7-6 | NA | TRBJ2-2 | NA
TGTGCCAGCAGTTACCTGGGGGACTATGGCTACACCTTC | CASSYLGDYGYTF | TRBV6-5 | NA | TRBJ1-2 | NA
TGTGCCAGCACCCACGCCCGCTATGGCTACACCTTC | CASTHARYGYTF | TRBV7-2 | NA | TRBJ1-2 | NA
TGTGCCTGGCCAAGGGTGGCCGGGGAGCTGTTTTTT | CAWPRVAGELFF | TRBV30 | NA | TRBJ2-2 | NA
TGTGCCAGCAGCACGGTCTCTAATGAAAAACTGTTTTTT | CASSTVSNEKLFF | TRBV21-1 | NA | TRBJ1-4 | NA
TGTGCCAGTAGTATAACAGGGGGTGATGTTTTCCACAATGAGCAGTTCTTC | CASSITGGDVFHNEQFF | TRBV19 | TRBD1 | TRBJ2-1 | NA
TGCGCCAGCAGCCGGCTTCAGGGAGCAGATACGCAGTATTTT | CASSRLQGADTQYF | TRBV4-3 | NA | TRBJ2-3 | NA
TGTGCCTCAGGGTACAATCAGCCCCAGCATTTT | CASGYNQPQHF | TRBV19 | NA | TRBJ1-5 | once
TGCGCCAGCAGCTCCAGGTGGGGACAGGGAGGAGGGGAGCAGTACTTC | CASSSRWGQGGGEQYF | TRBV5-1 | TRBD1 | TRBJ2-7 | NA
TGTGCCAGCACCTTCCGGGACAGGGATCAGCCCCAGCATTTT | CASTFRDRDQPQHF | TRBV28 | TRBD1 | TRBJ1-5 | NA
TGTGCCAGCAGCTTAGCGAGCGGGGGGTCAGATACGCAGTATTTT | CASSLASGGSDTQYF | TRBV7-2 | TRBD2 | TRBJ2-3 | NA
TGTGCCAGCAGCTTGGGTTACAGGGGAGGCAAAAACATTCAGTACTTC | CASSLGYRGGKNIQYF | TRBV5-6 | NA | TRBJ2-4 | NA
TGCGCCAGCAGCTTGGGATGGGGTATCTCCTACAATGAGCAGTTCTTC | CASSLGWGISYNEQFF | TRBV5-1 | NA | TRBJ2-1 | NA
TGTGCCAGCAGCTTAGCAAGGGGGTCCTACGAGCAGTACTTC | CASSLARGSYEQYF | TRBV7-2 | NA | TRBJ2-7 | NA
TGTGCCAGCAGCTTGGGGGGCTCATGGGGCACAGATACGCAGTATTTT | CASSLGGSWGTDTQYF | TRBV5-4 | NA | TRBJ2-3 | NA